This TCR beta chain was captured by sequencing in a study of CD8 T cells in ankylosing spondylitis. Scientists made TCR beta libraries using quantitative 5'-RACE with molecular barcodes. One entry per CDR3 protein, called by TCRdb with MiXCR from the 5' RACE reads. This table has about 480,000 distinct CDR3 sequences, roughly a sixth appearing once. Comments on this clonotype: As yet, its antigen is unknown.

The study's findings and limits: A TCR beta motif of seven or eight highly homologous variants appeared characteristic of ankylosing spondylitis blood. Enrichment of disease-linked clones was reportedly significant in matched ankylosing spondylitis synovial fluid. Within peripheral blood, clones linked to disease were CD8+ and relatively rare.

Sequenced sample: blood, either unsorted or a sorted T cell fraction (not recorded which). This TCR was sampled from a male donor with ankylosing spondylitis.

CDR3 bases: TGCAGCGTTGAAAGGACTAGCGGACGCACCGGGGAGCTGTTTTTT. Its protein is CSVERTSGRTGELFF. This chain connects TRBV29-1 to TRBJ2-2; TRBD2 aligns across 10 bases. CDR1 SQVTM and CDR2 ANQGSEA come from the germline V gene. The CDR3 contains 15 residues. The junction had 4 bases not matched to a gene; V was cut back by 2 bases and J by 4 bases.